This TCR beta chain originates from a study of blood T cell repertoires in COVID-19. Only in-frame clones appear in the TCRdb table, and some are missing; sequencing was by immunoSEQ multiplex PCR. The sample contains approximately 90,000 clones, over 80% of which appear only once. CDR1 and CDR2 (germline): SGHNT, YYREEE (reference sequence). The CDR3 is 15 amino acids. Unmatched junction bases numbered 9, after V lost 4 bases and J lost 4 bases. This clone was observed once. This sequence was found in an elderly woman with active or convalescent COVID-19. The V call is TRBV5-4, the J call TRBJ1-2, with 8 bases identical to TRBD1. Sequenced: peripheral blood. The CDR3 protein is CASSTGTGQGYGYTF. The CDR3 DNA reads TGTGCCAGCAGCACCGGCACAGGACAGGGCTATGGCTACACCTTC.